This TCR beta chain originates from a study of CD8 T cell repertoires and HIV-1 epitope variants. Sequencing of TCR beta CDR3 used immunoSEQ survey depth. Clones were sequenced by immunoSEQ multiplex PCR, and TCRdb holds only the in-frame ones, with some missing. Of 2,000 to 3,000 clones in the sample, around 73% were seen once. This clone was picked up a small number of times. Its antigen is not known. This TCR was recovered from a male donor with HIV. The sequencing sample was made of cultured CD8+ T cells derived from PBMCs.

CDR3 nucleotides: TGTGCCAGCAGCCAAGAAAAGGGGACAGGCTCCTACGAGCAGTACTTC. As protein: CASSQEKGTGSYEQYF. The V and J genes are TRBV4-2 and TRBJ2-7, with 8 bases aligning to TRBD1. J was trimmed by 0 bases and V by 0 bases; bases with no gene match: 4. CDR1 is LGHNA, CDR2 YNFKEQ, per germline. The CDR3 consists of 16 residues.